Included here is one TCR beta chain sequence, with context. This receptor's antigen is unknown. No qualities accompany the bases; no much larger clone lies one base away. The identical CDR3 is also encoded by other nucleotide sequences in the sample. This record belongs to a study of blood T cell repertoires in COVID-19 (dated by TCRdb to 2018 to 2020). About the full investigation: The collaborator samples originated in the United States, Italy and Spain and spanned the acute and convalescent phases of COVID-19. The prospective study material was composed of cDNA or gDNA derived from T cells, B-cell-depleted T cells, or PBMCs. Where available, HLA class I and class II types were obtained from metadata supplied by the sample provider rather than from assay-based typing. The samples were drawn from two sources: the first 160 participants of the ongoing ImmuneRACE study, and fewer than 1,500 subjects contributed by 6 global collaborators. Sample metadata almost always included a de-identified subject ID, COVID-19 status, age in years and sex. The dataset comprised deeply sampled blood TCRbeta repertoires from subjects exposed to, actively infected with, or recovered from COVID-19. A freely available public database, intended as a resource for researchers studying the immune response to SARS-CoV-2, is where the repertoires were released.

The immunoSEQ Assay, a bias-controlled multiplex PCR, was used to amplify TCRbeta CDR3 regions from genomic DNA. In the paper's pipeline: Nucleated cell counts per sample were estimated from amplification of reference gene primers within the assay. To quantify the absolute abundance of each unique TCRbeta CDR3 rearrangement, sequence reads were collapsed and filtered. For each sample, productive Simpson clonality was calculated as the square root of Simpson's diversity index over productive rearrangements. The source is immuneACCESS, and TCRdb retained only in-frame sequences with V and J called. Part of the clones is not carried over; for the studies checked, unresolved V genes explain less than half of this, and the remainder is unexplained. From that table come the V and J calls and clone size; the DNA was used to work out D and trimming. For this sample there are roughly 290,000 clones; 70% to 90% appear just once. Roughly 4% of the sample is taken by the ten largest.

Participants in the prospective study were enrolled through a virtual design, were aged roughly 18 to 95 years, and lived in under 25 United States geographic areas. Cohort assignment in the prospective study relied on participant-reported clinical history from a screening survey and a study questionnaire. ImmuneRACE Cohort 3 recovered participants were defined by two consecutive negative NP/OP PCR tests, healthcare professional clearance, or symptom resolution. Each participant in the prospective study had whole blood, serum and a nasopharyngeal or oropharyngeal swab collected by mobile phlebotomists. Prospective study participants could optionally give additional blood draws and questionnaires over an approximately 2-month period. Prospective study blood samples were shipped either frozen or at room temperature before DNA extraction. V lost 0 bases and J lost 4 bases; the stretch between them is 7 bases long. Taken from cysteine to phenylalanine, the CDR3 has 13 residues. Only the CDR3 DNA is retained, 39 bases long and in frame from the first base. Reading the germline V gene gives CDR1 SGHRS and CDR2 YFSETQ.

What the work shows at the level of the full study, not this receptor alone: How much clinical and demographic metadata was included differed by source and by participant, and the metadata was provided uncurated.

Sequencing was done on a sample of PBMCs or T cells enriched from blood (not recorded which). This chain is built from TRBV5-1 and TRBJ1-1, and TRBD1 may be the D gene, going by 6 matching bases. This receptor was obtained from a woman in her twenties or thirties who had recovered from COVID-19. At the DNA level, the sequence is TGCGCCAGCAGCTTGGGGGGGCGCACTGAAGCTTTCTTT. Its protein product is CASSLGGRTEAFF.